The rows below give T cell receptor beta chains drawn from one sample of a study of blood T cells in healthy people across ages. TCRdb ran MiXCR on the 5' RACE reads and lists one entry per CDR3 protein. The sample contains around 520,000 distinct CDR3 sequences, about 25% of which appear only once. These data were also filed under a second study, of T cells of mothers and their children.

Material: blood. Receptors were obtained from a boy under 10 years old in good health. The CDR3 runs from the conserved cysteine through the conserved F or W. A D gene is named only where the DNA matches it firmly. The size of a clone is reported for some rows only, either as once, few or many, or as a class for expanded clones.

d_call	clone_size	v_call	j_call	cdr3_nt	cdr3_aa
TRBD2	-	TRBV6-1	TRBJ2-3	TGTGCCAGCAACCTGAAACCGGGACTAGCGGGAGAGTTAGATACGCAGTATTTT	CASNLKPGLAGELDTQYF
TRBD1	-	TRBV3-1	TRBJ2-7	TGTGCCAGCAGCCAAATACAGGGGGCTCGCTACGAGCAGTACTTC	CASSQIQGARYEQYF
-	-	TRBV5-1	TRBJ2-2	TGCGCCAGCAGCTTGGCCCTTCGTGGGGGGCTGGACACCGGGGAGCTGTTTTTT	CASSLALRGGLDTGELFF
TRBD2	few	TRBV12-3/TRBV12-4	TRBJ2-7	TGTGCCAGCAGCTGGGGGGGAACCTACGAGCAGTACTTC	CASSWGGTYEQYF
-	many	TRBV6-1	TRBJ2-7	TGTGCCAAACAGGGCCTTTCCTACGAGCAGTACTTC	CAKQGLSYEQYF
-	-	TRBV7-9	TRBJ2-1	TGTGCCAGCAGCCTGACGGGAATGGGGTACAATGAGCAGTTCTTC	CASSLTGMGYNEQFF
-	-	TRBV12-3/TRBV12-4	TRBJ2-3	TGTGCCAGTAGCCTAGGTTATACGCAGTATTTT	CASSLGYTQYF
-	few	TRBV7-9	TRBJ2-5	TGTGCCAGCAGCCCGCGGGCGGGACAAGAGACCCAGTGCTTC	CASSPRAGQETQCF
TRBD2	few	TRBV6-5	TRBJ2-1	TGTGCCAGCAGACTTTTTTCTAGCGGGGTCTACTACAATGAGCAGTTCTTC	CASRLFSSGVYYNEQFF
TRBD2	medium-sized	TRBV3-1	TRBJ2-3	TGTGCCAGCAGCACGCCGGGACTAGTGCGGGATACGCAGTATTTT	CASSTPGLVRDTQYF
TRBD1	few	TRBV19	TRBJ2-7	TGTGCCACTGCGACAGGGACCGACGAGCAGTACTTC	CATATGTDEQYF
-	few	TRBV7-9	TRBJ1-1	TGTGCCAGCAGCTTCGAAGGGGCGAACACTGAAGCTTTCTTT	CASSFEGANTEAFF
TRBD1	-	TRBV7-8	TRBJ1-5	TGTGCCAGCAGCTTAGGGGACAGATATCAGCCCCAGCATTTT	CASSLGDRYQPQHF
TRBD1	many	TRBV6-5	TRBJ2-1	TGTGCCAGCAGTTACTCAGGGGGCCCCTACAATGAGCAGTTCTTC	CASSYSGGPYNEQFF
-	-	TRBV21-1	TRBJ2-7	TGTGCCAGCAGCAAAGCCGAAGTAGCGGGAGAAGCCCACGAGCAGTACTTC	CASSKAEVAGEAHEQYF
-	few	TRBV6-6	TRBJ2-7	TGTGCCAGCAGTTACTCAGGAATTTTAACCGAGCAGTACTTC	CASSYSGILTEQYF